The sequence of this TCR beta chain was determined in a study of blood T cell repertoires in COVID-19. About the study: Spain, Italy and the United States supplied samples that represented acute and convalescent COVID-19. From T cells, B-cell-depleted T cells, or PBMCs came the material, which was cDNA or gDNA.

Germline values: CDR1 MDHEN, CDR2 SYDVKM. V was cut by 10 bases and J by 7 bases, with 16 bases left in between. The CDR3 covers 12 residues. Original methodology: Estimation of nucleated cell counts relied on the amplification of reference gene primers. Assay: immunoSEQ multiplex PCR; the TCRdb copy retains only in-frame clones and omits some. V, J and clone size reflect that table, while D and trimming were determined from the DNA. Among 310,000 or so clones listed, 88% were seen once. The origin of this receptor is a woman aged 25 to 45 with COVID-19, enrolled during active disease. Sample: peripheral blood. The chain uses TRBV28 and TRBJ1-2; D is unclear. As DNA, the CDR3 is TGTGCCACCGATACACCCCGAGGTGGCTACACCTTC. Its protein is CATDTPRGGYTF.